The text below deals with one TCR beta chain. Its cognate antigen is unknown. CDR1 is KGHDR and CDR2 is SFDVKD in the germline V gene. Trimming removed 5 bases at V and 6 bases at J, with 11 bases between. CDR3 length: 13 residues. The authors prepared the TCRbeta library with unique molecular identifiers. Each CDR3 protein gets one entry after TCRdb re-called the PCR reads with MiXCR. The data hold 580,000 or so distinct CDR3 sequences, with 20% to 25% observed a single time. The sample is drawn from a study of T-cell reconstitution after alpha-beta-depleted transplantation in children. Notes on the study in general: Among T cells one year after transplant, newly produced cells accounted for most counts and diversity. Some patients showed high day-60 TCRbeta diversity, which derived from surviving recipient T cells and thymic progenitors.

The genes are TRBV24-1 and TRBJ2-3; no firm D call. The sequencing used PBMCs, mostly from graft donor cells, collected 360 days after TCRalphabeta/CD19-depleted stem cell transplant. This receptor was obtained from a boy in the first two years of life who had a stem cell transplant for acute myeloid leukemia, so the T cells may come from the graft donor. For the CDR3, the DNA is TGTGCCACCAGTGGGACCAGCGCGGATACGCAGTATTTT. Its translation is CATSGTSADTQYF.